Sequencing of this T cell receptor (beta chain) was carried out in a study of early T cells in non-severe SARS-CoV-2 infection. Across the whole study: Bulk RNA from unsorted whole blood was sequenced; chains were unpaired.

This clonotype was picked up a small number of times. Its matching antigen is unknown. The CDR3 loop spans 16 amino acids. V dropped 2 bases and J dropped 4; count of bases not matched to a gene: 11. Germline V gene data show CDR1 as MNHNS and CDR2 as SASEGT. Each cDNA molecule carried a unique molecular identifier. TCRdb analysed the 5' RACE reads with MiXCR anew, one entry per CDR3 protein. The sample carries tens of thousands of distinct CDR3 sequences, about 6% recorded once. Study-wide points: VDJdb-based matching was biased toward anti-spike CD8 responses and missed private and CD4 specificities.

The chain joins TRBV6-1 to TRBJ2-7; 7 bases are a match to TRBD2. The source material was whole blood, sampled at baseline. This clonotype originated in an adult who was a healthcare worker with PCR-confirmed SARS-CoV-2 infection or an uninfected control (not recorded which). CDR3 region: CASSEPTRKRDYEQYF. CDR3 DNA sequence: TGTGCCAGCAGTGAACCCACACGTAAGCGGGATTACGAGCAGTACTTC.